This TCR beta chain was captured by sequencing in a study of shared clonotypes between healthy human individuals (dated by TCRdb to the early 2020s). In the study overall: The cohort comprised a couple of women and a few men aged 18 to 49 years. Blood TCR repertoires of five healthy adults were deeply sequenced to estimate repertoire size and the extent of clonotype sharing between individuals. For each donor, CD4 naive and CD4 memory were each given three plates, CD8 naive was given two plates, and CD8 memory was given one plate. Each donor's leukapheresis produced roughly between roughly 0.85 and 9.5 billion PBMCs. Libraries were prepared and TCR repertoires were sequenced by different laboratories using diverse techniques, in order to increase sequencing depth and limit assay-specific biases.

Using the deep immunoSEQ assay, TCR CDR3 regions were amplified from genomic DNA by multiplex PCR. For each cell subset, the extracted genomic DNA was distributed evenly across all wells of several immunoSEQ 96-well plates, and each plate served as one replicate. For sorted subsets, 200 to 250 ng genomic DNA, equal to 30,000 or so T cell genomes, was loaded into each replicate PCR. The purified libraries were quantified using a Qubit 3.0 fluorometer, sized with a Bioanalyzer 2100, and then quantified again using the KAPA Library Quantification kit. Each immunoSEQ 96-well plate was sequenced on its own single-read 150-cycle Illumina NextSeq 550 flow cell. The authors' pipeline ran thus. Because the immunoSEQ output included only junctional sequences and no quality scores, the filtering could not be the same as the filtering used for full-length reads. To assign V/J genes and CDR3, sequences were annotated against IMGT germline references using PyIR, a Python wrapper for IgBLAST v1.9. Reads with weak V/J assignments (E-value above 1e-6), missing CDR3, stop codons, out-of-frame junctions, or ambiguous translated residues were removed. V3J clonotypes were defined as sequences sharing the same inferred V gene, J gene, and CDR3 amino acid sequence. Percentage overlap between repertoires was computed as shared unique clonotypes divided by the size of the smaller repertoire. RTK rarefaction, the Chao1 estimator, and Recon v2.1 estimates of unobserved clonotypes were used to assess repertoire richness. For all TCRbeta clonotypes obtained by the gDNA method from a handful of donors, generation probabilities were computed with OLGA. As stored in TCRdb, this immuneACCESS dataset retains in-frame rearrangements with V and J assigned. A fraction of the clones does not appear; measured against another copy, unresolved V genes explain less than half of the discrepancy, and the remainder lacks a known reason. Clone size and V and J calls were adopted from that table, with D and trimming inferred from the DNA. This sample holds approximately 590,000 clones; around 95% were observed only once. The top ten hold 0.11% of the sample.

From the cysteine up to the phenylalanine, the CDR3 has a length of 13 residues. This entry keeps only the CDR3 DNA: 39 bases, framed from base 1. CDR1 and CDR2, per the germline V gene, are SGHNT and YENEEA. Germline trimming amounts to 5 bases on V and 12 bases on J, with 10 as the count of junction bases outside the gene matches. The table lists this clone with a count of one. Its specific antigen is unknown. No qualities accompany the bases; no much larger clone lies one base away. Study-wide conclusions, independent of this receptor: When four donors were compared, the shared fraction of clonotypes was around 5% for naive CD4, about 4% for naive CD8, 2.3% for memory CD4, and around 0.37% for memory CD8. Compared with non-shared clonotypes, clonotypes shared by all four sorted-subset donors had higher generation probabilities. Larger estimated clonotype richness was generally found for naive subsets than for memory subsets. Because the study included only a small number of donors, the genetic and exposure-history diversity represented was limited. Sampling was restricted to blood, and TCR repertoires in tissue are likely to differ from TCR repertoires in blood. Incomplete sequencing was indicated by rarefaction of sorted-subset datasets, despite the large sequencing depth. Pairwise subsampling indicated that sequencing depth was expected to affect the degree of clonotype sharing among donors.

CD8 naive samples were CD45RO-negative cells positively selected for CCR7, giving a CD45RA+CCR7+ population that excluded TemRA cells. Donors were healthy HIV-negative adults with no recently reported acute infections or vaccinations. All donors were Caucasian adults living in Nashville, Tennessee, USA. After blood collection by leukapheresis, PBMCs were isolated using Ficoll-Histopaque density gradient centrifugation and then cryopreserved in the vapor phase of liquid nitrogen. Purity and quantity of every magnetically sorted T cell population were checked by analytical flow cytometry. Genomic DNA was isolated from each sorted fraction and quantified by UV absorbance on a Nanodrop 2000c.

Sample: naive CD8+ T cells sorted from blood. In the paper's terms, the cell subset or site label means: CD45RA+CCR7+. Recombination linked TRBV11-3 to TRBJ2-1, with 7 middle bases fitting TRBD1. The receptor comes from a woman under 40 in good health. The DNA reads TGTGCCAGCAGCATCGGACAGGCTGAGGGGCAGTTCTTC. Its translation is CASSIGQAEGQFF.